A selection of T cell receptor beta chains follows, all from one sample in a study of T cell responses to AZD1222 COVID-19 vaccine. Data came from immunoSEQ multiplex PCR; TCRdb stores just in-frame clones and leaves some out. The data hold roughly 100,000 clones, with roughly 82% observed a single time. This sample comprised peripheral blood, obtained on day 0 of AZD1222 vaccination. The receptors here all came from an adult in good health. The CDR3 runs from the conserved cysteine through the conserved F or W. Fields, in order: clone size, D gene, V gene, CDR3 protein. The D gene is left open where the match is weak. Some rows mark clone size as missing; the rest say once, few, many or name a class of expanded clone.

clone size: -; D gene: TRBD1; V gene: TRBV7-6; CDR3 protein: CASSRQGGITEAFF
clone size: -; D gene: -; V gene: TRBV7-9; CDR3 protein: CASSLGTALINYGYTF
clone size: -; D gene: TRBD1; V gene: TRBV19; CDR3 protein: CASTPTGQEGGYTF
clone size: -; D gene: TRBD1; V gene: TRBV25-1; CDR3 protein: CASSNRDRAGYTF
clone size: -; D gene: -; V gene: TRBV19; CDR3 protein: CASSFGQFAGELFF
clone size: few; D gene: -; V gene: TRBV6-2/TRBV6-3; CDR3 protein: CASSYSSDVGGPDTEAFF
clone size: -; D gene: -; V gene: TRBV3-1/TRBV3-2; CDR3 protein: CASSPRQGSYEQYF
clone size: -; D gene: TRBD1; V gene: TRBV4-3; CDR3 protein: CASSQAGQGFRSEQFF
clone size: -; D gene: TRBD1; V gene: TRBV27; CDR3 protein: CASPQGGAYGYTF
clone size: -; D gene: -; V gene: TRBV5-1; CDR3 protein: CASSLEVAWGPKETQYF
clone size: -; D gene: -; V gene: TRBV10-3; CDR3 protein: CAISQRGLNTEAFF
clone size: -; D gene: TRBD1; V gene: TRBV7-9; CDR3 protein: CASSAQGQKSYEQYF
clone size: -; D gene: TRBD1; V gene: TRBV6-5; CDR3 protein: CASSYGTGKVSEAFF
clone size: -; D gene: -; V gene: TRBV10-3; CDR3 protein: CAISSGDAGAYEQYF
clone size: -; D gene: -; V gene: TRBV11-2; CDR3 protein: CASSFKTSFYNEQFF
clone size: -; D gene: -; V gene: TRBV7-8; CDR3 protein: CASSQTAGYTEAFF
clone size: -; D gene: -; V gene: TRBV7-9; CDR3 protein: CASSFQGIADTQYF
clone size: many; D gene: -; V gene: TRBV18; CDR3 protein: CASSPSIGAENTEAFF
clone size: -; D gene: TRBD1; V gene: TRBV5-1; CDR3 protein: CASSFTQGAGNTIYF
clone size: -; D gene: -; V gene: TRBV5-1; CDR3 protein: CASSLAQGYGYTF
clone size: -; D gene: -; V gene: TRBV5-6; CDR3 protein: CASSLRGLMGYEQYF
clone size: -; D gene: -; V gene: TRBV5-6; CDR3 protein: CASSRQGNTEAFF
clone size: few; D gene: -; V gene: TRBV5-4; CDR3 protein: CASSVDGALYGYTF
clone size: few; D gene: -; V gene: TRBV4-1; CDR3 protein: CASSQAIGERSTEAFF
clone size: -; D gene: TRBD2; V gene: TRBV5-1; CDR3 protein: CASASGGGNTGELFF
clone size: -; D gene: -; V gene: TRBV9; CDR3 protein: CASSPRGTSSGNTIYF